These 2 T cell receptor beta chains came from one sample sequenced in a study of control samples from healthy donors and cancer patients. TCRdb's copy holds only in-frame clones and misses some; the assay was immunoSEQ multiplex PCR. The sample holds 130,000 or so clones, about 89% seen once. Sample: blood. All receptors come from a man younger than 35 in good health.

The chain has TRBV7-6 and TRBJ1-5, with 7 bases fitting TRBD1. Germline CDR1 reads SGHVS; CDR2 reads FNYEAQ. The ends lost 5 bases at V and 0 bases at J; junction bases unmatched: 4. The CDR3 contains 15 residues. CDR3 in DNA: TGTGCCAGCAGCACCACAGGGGATAGCAATCAGCCCCAGCATTTT. Translation gives CASSTTGDSNQPQHF.

This clone was seen just once. This chain joins TRBV18 and TRBJ1-3; D unclear. CDR3 length: 14 amino acids. Germline V CDR1 and CDR2: KGHSH, LQKENI. V dropped 6 bases and J dropped 4 bases, with 13 bases sitting between them. CDR3 protein: CASSSAVTGNTIYF. The CDR3 coding sequence is TGTGCCAGCTCGTCAGCGGTTACCGGAAACACCATATATTTT. Together with reference TRBV18 and TRBJ1-3, the CDR3 gives the full variable domain: NAGVMQNPRHLVRRRGQEARLRCSPMKGHSHVYWYRQLPEEGLKFMVYLQKENIIDESGMPKERFSAEFPKEGPSILRIQQVVRGDSAAYFCASSSAVTGNTIYFGEGSWLTVV.